This TCR beta chain was captured in a study of cytomegalovirus exposure and HLA in healthy donors. Study overall: As released early, the data held 85 million to 95 million unique TCRs from HLA-typed donors.

The study, taken as a whole, reports: Later, an analysis found that common viral pathogens appeared to be linked with several of the most significant clusters. The study designated 150 or so TCR beta chains cytomegalovirus-associated. Earlier results showed most TCR beta V segments being productive about 87% or about 30% of the time.

V lost 0 bases and J lost 3; bases outside the gene matches: 5. The CDR3 spans 16 residues. Germline V gives CDR1 LGHNA, CDR2 YSLEER. Primers included in the PCR were 60 Vbeta and 13 Jbeta primers. The assay was immunoSEQ multiplex PCR, and TCRdb's table has in-frame clones only and misses some. Counted here are about 170,000 clones, 62% occurring once; the ten biggest clones make up around 3.2%. As concerns this clone: Its matching antigen is unknown.

The sequenced sample was PBMCs. V gene TRBV4-3 combines with J gene TRBJ1-1; 9 positions match TRBD1. This TCR was recovered from a man in his forties in good health and CMV-seronegative. The CDR3 spells CASSQDGTGLDTEAFF. CDR3 in DNA: TGCGCCAGCAGCCAAGATGGGACAGGGTTGGACACTGAAGCTTTCTTT.